This T cell receptor (beta chain) was found in a study of response to subunit inactivated influenza vaccine. Losses at the gene ends were 3 bases for V and 0 bases for J; bases not matched to a gene: 2. Germline CDR1 is LGHNA and CDR2 is YNFKEQ. The CDR3 has 16 residues. TCRdb used MiXCR to reprocess the RT-PCR reads, holding one entry per CDR3 protein. The sample carries almost 600,000 distinct CDR3 sequences, roughly 15% recorded once. This chain joins TRBV4-2 and TRBJ1-4, with TRBD1 identical over 9 bases. This receptor was identified in a middle-aged man who received an inactivated influenza vaccine. This specimen consisted of PBMCs from blood, obtained about 12 days after vaccination. In nucleotides, the CDR3 is TGTGCCAGCAGCCAGCGACAGGGGGCAACTAATGAAAAACTGTTTTTT. Translating it yields CASSQRQGATNEKLFF.